A single sample is the source of the 8 T cell receptor beta chains below, sequenced in a study of CXCR3-negative and CXCR3-positive naive CD8 T cells. Study observations and caveats: Against CXCR3-negative naive cells, CXCR3-positive naive cells showed more hydrophobic TRB CDR3s.

With UMI labels, 5' RACE was used to prepare the TRB cDNA libraries. TCRdb processed the 5' RACE reads again and assigns one entry to each CDR3 protein, with no DNA. The table for this sample gives some 140,000 distinct CDR3 sequences. Their specific antigens are unknown. The specimen sequenced was naive CXCR3+ CD8+ T cells from blood. The sample's subset: CD45RO-CCR7+CD27+CD95- naive CD8+ T cells expressing CXCR3 (TNR3+). These receptors were obtained from a human donor in good health. Some clones in this sample may be carry-over from other donors' samples.

The genes are TRBV7-3 and TRBJ2-1; TCRdb's D call, TRBD2, is unchecked because there is no DNA. CDR1 and CDR2 (germline): SGHTA, FQGTGA. This CDR3 has 16 amino acids. The CDR3 loop reads CASSPSGGGSYNEQFF.

The CDR3 is CASSLEPYGYTF. The chain links TRBV7-9 to TRBJ1-2. This CDR3 is built from 12 residues. Looked up from germline, CDR1 is SEHNR and CDR2 is FQNEAQ (reference sequence).

The CDR3 spells CATSRDLGGHYGYTF. V usage is TRBV15 and J usage is TRBJ1-2; TCRdb gives TRBD1 as the D gene, but with no DNA this cannot be confirmed. The CDR3 loop spans 15 amino acids. Germline CDR1 and CDR2: LNHNV and YYDKDF (reference sequence).

The gene calls are TRBV14 and TRBJ1-1; checking the TCRdb D call of TRBD1 is not possible without DNA. The CDR3 covers 16 residues. The germline gives CDR1 SGHDN, CDR2 FVKESK. This chain's CDR3 is CASSQAFQGMNTEAFF. Full variable domain (remainder filled in from reference TRBV14 and TRBJ1-1): EAGVTQFPSHSVIEKGQTVTLRCDPISGHDNLYWYRRVMGKEIKFLLHFVKESKQDESGMPNNRFLAERTGGTYSTLKVQPAELEDSGVYFCASSQAFQGMNTEAFFGQGTRLTVV.

The chain couples TRBV29-1 to TRBJ2-7. The length of the CDR3 is 12 residues. The germline V gene encodes CDR1 SQVTM and CDR2 ANQGSEA. The CDR3 here is CSVGQVGYEQYF.

V gene TRBV7-8 combines with J gene TRBJ2-5; TCRdb calls TRBD1, which cannot be checked without DNA. This CDR3 contains 19 residues. From germline, CDR1 is SGHVS and CDR2 FQNEAQ. CDR3: CASSSRGDSPYTFQETQYF.

V gene TRBV4-1 combines with J gene TRBJ2-7; TCRdb's D gene call, TRBD1, goes unchecked for lack of DNA. This CDR3 comprises 13 residues. Germline CDR1 is MGHRA and CDR2 is YSYEKL. The CDR3: CASSQGWGDEQYF.

This sequence joins TRBV28 and TRBJ2-5. Looked up from germline, CDR1 is MDHEN and CDR2 is SYDVKM. The length of the CDR3 is 15 residues. CDR3 region: CASSHLRQVQETQYF.